Each of the 15 T cell receptor beta chains below was sequenced from the same sample in a study of T cells in tuberculosis. This table comes from immunoSEQ multiplex PCR, and its TCRdb copy is limited to in-frame clones, with some not included. The sample consists of approximately 60,000 clones, 65% to 90% of them appearing once. Thawed, overnight-rested PBMC were stained with GMM-loaded CD1B tetramer, viability dye and anti-CD3, then sorted. CD1B tetramers were loaded with Rhodococcus equi-derived C32 glucose monomycolate. The sequenced sample was CD1b-GMM tetramer-negative cells sorted from PBMCs. Source of these receptors: an adult woman with latent tuberculosis.

In its sample, this clone was seen once. J is TRBJ2-5 and V is TRBV11-2, with 9 bases fitting TRBD1. The CDR3 contains 14 residues. With 5 bases clipped from V and 3 bases from J, the junction kept 4 bases outside the gene matches. CDR1 SGHAT and CDR2 FQNNGV come from the germline V gene. This chain's CDR3 is CASSHRTGEETQYF. CDR3 coding DNA: TGTGCCAGCAGCCACCGGACAGGGGAAGAGACCCAGTACTTC. The full variable domain, its missing parts supplied by reference TRBV11-2 and TRBJ2-5, is EAGVAQSPRYKIIEKRQSVAFWCNPISGHATLYWYQQILGQGPKLLIQFQNNGVVDDSQLPKDRFSAERLKGVDSTLKIQPAKLEDSAVYLCASSHRTGEETQYFGPGTRLLVL.

The gene calls are TRBV19 and TRBJ2-2; TRBD1 is a possible D gene (6 bases). Germline V gene data show CDR1 as LNHDA and CDR2 as SQIVND (reference sequence). V was pared by 8 bases and J by 1 base, with 17 bases between. The CDR3 covers 16 residues. The CDR3 spells CASGGLSGRNTGELFF. As DNA, the CDR3 is TGTGCCAGTGGGGGCCTATCGGGTCGGAACACCGGGGAGCTGTTTTTT. The full variable domain, rest sourced from reference TRBV19 and TRBJ2-2, is DGGITQSPKYLFRKEGQNVTLSCEQNLNHDAMYWYRQDPGQGLRLIYYSQIVNDFQKGDIAEGYSVSREKKESFPLTVTSAQKNPTAFYLCASGGLSGRNTGELFFGEGSRLTVL.

The chain joins TRBV6-1 to TRBJ2-1, with D uncertain. This CDR3 region has 15 residues. V lost 1 base and J lost 7, with 14 bases in between. Per the germline V gene, CDR1 is MNHNS and CDR2 is SASEGT. CDR3 protein: CASSEVGSPLNEQFF. The DNA for the CDR3 is TGTGCCAGCAGTGAAGTGGGCAGTCCGCTAAATGAGCAGTTCTTC.

This chain links TRBV6-5 with TRBJ1-2; 8 bases align to TRBD1. The CDR3 has 13 amino acids. Germline V gives CDR1 MNHEY, CDR2 SVGAGI. The V and J ends lost 2 bases and 4 bases, in that order; junction bases with no gene match: 0. CDR3 in DNA: TGTGCCAGCAGTTACGACAGGGGCTATGGCTACACCTTC. This translates into CASSYDRGYGYTF.

V is TRBV2 and J is TRBJ1-2, with D perhaps matching TRBD1 (5 bases). V lost 4 bases and J 0 bases, leaving 15 bases between the germline ends. CDR1 is SNHLY and CDR2 is FYNNEI in the germline V gene. The CDR3 totals 16 residues. The CDR3 sequence is CASSASTWGANYGYTF. The CDR3 region has the DNA TGTGCCAGCAGTGCCTCGACGTGGGGGGCTAACTATGGCTACACCTTC.

V gene TRBV5-5 combines with J gene TRBJ2-5; the D gene is possibly TRBD2 (6 bases). Deletions cut 0 bases from V and 5 bases from J, with 14 bases between. This CDR3 spans 15 amino acids. Germline assignment: CDR1 SGHKS and CDR2 YYEKEE (reference sequence). CDR3 coding DNA: TGTGCCAGCAGCTTGGGTCGGGAGCTAGACGAGACCCAGTACTTC. Translated, it gives CASSLGRELDETQYF.

This clone turned up a few times. The chain employs TRBV11-2 and TRBJ1-1; TRBD1 aligns across 7 bases. This CDR3 contains 15 residues. With V trimmed by 5 bases and J by 5 bases, 11 bases remained unmatched. From germline, CDR1 is SGHAT and CDR2 FQNNGV. CDR3 in DNA: TGTGCCAGCAGCCGACGGCCGGGACAGCAAACTGAAGCTTTCTTT. This encodes CASSRRPGQQTEAFF.

J is TRBJ1-2 and V is TRBV5-1, with 9 bases fitting TRBD1. In germline, CDR1 is SGHRS, CDR2 YFSETQ. V shed 1 base, J shed 2 bases, and the junction held 3 bases outside the gene matches. This CDR3 region has 15 residues. The CDR3 nucleotides read TGCGCCAGCAGCTTGTCCGGGACAGGGAACTATGGCTACACCTTC. Encoded protein: CASSLSGTGNYGYTF.

The chain has TRBV29-1 and TRBJ2-5; TRBD2 matches at 8 bases. The V segment lost 6 bases and the J segment 2 bases; nucleotides outside the gene matches: 2. This CDR3 has 12 residues. Germline-derived CDR1 and CDR2 are SQVTM and ANQGSEA. The CDR3 sequence is CSVLAVQETQYF. In DNA, the CDR3 is TGCAGCGTACTAGCGGTACAAGAGACCCAGTACTTC.

This clone came up a few times. This chain uses TRBV19 with TRBJ1-5, with D unclear. V lost 2 bases to trimming and J lost 6 bases, with 8 bases between them. CDR3 length: 13 amino acids. Germline V lookup: CDR1 LNHDA, CDR2 SQIVND (reference sequence). CDR3 DNA sequence: TGTGCCAGTAGTATAAATGGGCTTCAGCCCCAGCATTTT. This translates into CASSINGLQPQHF.

J is TRBJ2-6 and V is TRBV6-5; possibly TRBD2 for D (5 bases). The CDR3 runs 15 residues. Trimming pared 8 bases from V and 0 bases from J, leaving 11 bases between. Germline values: CDR1 MNHEY, CDR2 SVGAGI. The CDR3 coding sequence is TGTGCCAGCCACCGGGATTCCTCTGGGGCCAACGTCCTGACTTTC. The encoded protein is CASHRDSSGANVLTF.

This chain joins TRBV6-5 and TRBJ1-3, with D maybe TRBD1 (5 bases). The CDR3 runs 15 residues. Trimming shortened V by 7 bases and J by 10 bases, and 23 bases separated the two germline ends. From germline, CDR1 is MNHEY and CDR2 SVGAGI. The CDR3: CASTRFVTLEGTIYF. In DNA form, the CDR3 reads TGTGCCAGCACCCGGTTTGTTACCCTGGAGGGGACCATATATTTT.

The J gene is TRBJ2-7, the V gene TRBV30; D gene uncertain. Trimming removed 2 bases at V and 2 bases at J, with 13 bases between. The germline gives CDR1 GTSNPN, CDR2 SVGIG (reference sequence). The CDR3 runs 14 residues. Written as DNA, the CDR3 is TGTGCCTGGAGTCCTGCAGACTCCGCCTACGAGCAGTACTTC. It specifies CAWSPADSAYEQYF.

The gene calls are TRBV7-8 and TRBJ2-7, with D possibly TRBD2 on 7 matching bases. Between the trimmed V and J ends, which lost 5 bases and 2 bases, there was a span of 22 bases. The CDR3 length is 17 residues. Germline V gene data show CDR1 as SGHVS and CDR2 as FQNEAQ. CDR3 protein: CASSLRGGSGVPYEQYF. CDR3 coding DNA: TGTGCCAGCAGCCTTAGGGGGGGGTCGGGGGTTCCCTACGAGCAGTACTTC.

Comments on this clone: Other DNA sequences in this sample translate to the same CDR3. The genes are TRBV11-3 and TRBJ1-2; the match to TRBD1 covers 9 bases. Germline V gene lookup returns CDR1 SGHNT and CDR2 YENEEA. J gave up 1 base and V 6 bases, and 6 bases lay outside the gene matches. The CDR3 has 15 residues. The DNA for the CDR3 is TGTGCCAGCAGACCGGGACAGGGTGATAACTATGGCTACACCTTC. It yields the protein CASRPGQGDNYGYTF.